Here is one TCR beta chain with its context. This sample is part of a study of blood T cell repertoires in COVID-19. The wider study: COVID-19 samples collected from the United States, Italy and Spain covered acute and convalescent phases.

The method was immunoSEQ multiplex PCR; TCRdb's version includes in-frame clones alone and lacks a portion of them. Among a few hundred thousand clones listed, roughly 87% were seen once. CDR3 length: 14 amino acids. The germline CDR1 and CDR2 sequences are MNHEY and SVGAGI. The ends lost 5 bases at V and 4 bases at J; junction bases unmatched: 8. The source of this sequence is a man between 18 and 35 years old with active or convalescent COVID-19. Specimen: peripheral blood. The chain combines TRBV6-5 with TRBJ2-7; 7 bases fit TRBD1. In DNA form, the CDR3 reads TGTGCCAGCAGTCAGACAGGGTCTGGGTACGAGCAGTACTTC. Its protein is CASSQTGSGYEQYF.